These 14 T cell receptor beta chains were sequenced from one sample in a study of CD8 T cells in Susac syndrome. RNA totalling roughly 0.5 to 1 ug underwent reverse transcription with random hexamers. Each CDR3 protein gets one entry after TCRdb re-called the immunoSEQ multiplex PCR reads with MiXCR. The table records 45,000 to 55,000 distinct CDR3 sequences, roughly 93% of them present only once. Input material: CD8+ T cells from PBMCs. Source of these receptors: a human donor in good health.

This chain uses TRBV5-1 with TRBJ2-7; 9 positions agree with TRBD2. With V trimmed by 1 base and J by 7 bases, 18 bases remained unmatched. The germline gives CDR1 SGHRS, CDR2 YFSETQ. This CDR3 has 18 amino acids. Here the CDR3 reads CASSLPPGGVAGAKEQYF. CDR3 DNA: TGCGCCAGCAGCTTGCCCCCTGGGGGAGTAGCGGGAGCTAAAGAGCAGTACTTC.

The gene calls are TRBV28 and TRBJ2-7; D is possibly TRBD2 (6 bases). There are 12 residues in the CDR3. The ends were cut back, 10 bases at V and 7 bases at J, with 17 bases in the middle. The germline CDR1 and CDR2 sequences are MDHEN and SYDVKM. CDR3 nucleotide sequence: TGTGCCACAGGGAGGAGCCCGGTGGAGCAGTACTTC. The encoded protein is CATGRSPVEQYF.

The chain combines TRBV3-1 with TRBJ2-2, with TRBD2 identical over 10 bases. J was trimmed by 6 bases and V by 3 bases; bases with no gene match: 16. This CDR3 region has 19 residues. Germline V gene lookup returns CDR1 LGHDT and CDR2 YNNKEL (reference sequence). The CDR3 DNA reads as TGTGCCAGCAGCCAGAAGGGGTGGACTAGCGGCGAAGAACCCGGGGAGCTGTTTTTT. Its translation is CASSQKGWTSGEEPGELFF.

The rearrangement joins TRBV29-1 to TRBJ2-7; 8 nucleotides line up with TRBD1. V trimming: 6 bases; J trimming: 2 bases; junction bases outside the gene matches: 6. The germline CDR1 and CDR2 sequences are SQVTM and ANQGSEA. This CDR3 comprises 13 residues. CDR3 DNA sequence: TGCAGCGTCCCCGGGACAGGTGCCTACGAGCAGTACTTC. It yields the protein CSVPGTGAYEQYF.

The chain recombines TRBV5-1 with TRBJ2-7; 8 bases map to TRBD1. The CDR3 covers 14 residues. V lost 4 bases to trimming and J lost 4 bases; unmatched junction nucleotides: 7. CDR1 and CDR2 from the germline V gene are SGHRS and YFSETQ. CDR3 in DNA: TGCGCCAGCAGCATTGGACAGGGATGGTACGAGCAGTACTTC. Residues: CASSIGQGWYEQYF.

V usage is TRBV2 and J usage is TRBJ2-3, with 9 bases lining up with TRBD1. Trimming at V came to 1 base and at J to 5 bases, leaving 7 bases not matched to a gene. The CDR3 covers 16 residues. CDR1 SNHLY and CDR2 FYNNEI come from the germline V gene. CDR3 amino acids: CASSEEGQGFVDTQYF. CDR3 DNA: TGTGCCAGCAGTGAAGAGGGACAGGGCTTTGTAGATACGCAGTATTTT.

This chain connects TRBV9 to TRBJ2-3; 14 nucleotides match TRBD2. The trim removed 5 bases at V and 10 bases at J, leaving 9 bases unmatched. This CDR3 comprises 15 residues. The V gene's germline CDR1 is SGDLS and CDR2 YYNGEE. The CDR3 DNA is TGTGCCAGCAGTGAGGGACTAGCGGGAGAGTATCCGCAGTATTTT. Protein sequence: CASSEGLAGEYPQYF.

In DNA, the CDR3 is TGCGCCAGCAGCTCGGAGACAGGACCTGGGGATGAGCAGTTCTTC. This sequence encodes CASSSETGPGDEQFF. The rearrangement uses TRBV5-1 and TRBJ2-1; the D gene is possibly TRBD1 (6 bases). V gave up 3 bases and J gave up 8 bases, with 18 bases separating them. The CDR3 consists of 15 residues. Germline V lookup: CDR1 SGHRS, CDR2 YFSETQ. Full variable domain (remainder filled in from reference TRBV5-1 and TRBJ2-1): KAGVTQTPRYLIKTRGQQVTLSCSPISGHRSVSWYQQTPGQGLQFLFEYFSETQRNKGNFPGRFSGRQFSNSRSEMNVSTLELGDSALYLCASSSETGPGDEQFFGPGTRLTVL.

This chain joins TRBV29-1 and TRBJ2-7, with D unresolved. The CDR3 extends over 14 amino acids. V shed 1 base and J shed 0 bases, with 10 bases lying between them. Germline V CDR1 and CDR2: SQVTM, ANQGSEA. This chain's CDR3 is CSVEAPDLSYEQYF. As DNA, the CDR3 is TGCAGCGTTGAAGCCCCGGATCTCTCCTACGAGCAGTACTTC.

The genes are TRBV27 and TRBJ2-1; tentatively, D is TRBD2 (5 bases). The CDR3 is 15 residues long. CDR1 and CDR2 from the germline V gene are MNHEY and SMNVEV (reference sequence). V was cut by 10 bases and J by 8 bases, with 24 bases left in between. CDR3 region: CATPLVEAWWDEQFF. The CDR3 coding sequence is TGTGCCACCCCGCTTGTGGAGGCGTGGTGGGATGAGCAGTTCTTC.

The chain employs TRBV2 and TRBJ2-7; TRBD2 matches at 7 bases. The germline V gene has CDR1 SNHLY and CDR2 FYNNEI. J was trimmed by 3 bases and V by 3 bases; bases with no gene match: 5. The CDR3 has 14 amino acids. CDR3 sequence (DNA): TGTGCCAGCAGTGAGGGAGGGGTTGACTACGAGCAGTACTTC. Translating it yields CASSEGGVDYEQYF.

V gene TRBV29-1 combines with J gene TRBJ2-7; D gene uncertain. Germline V gene sequence: CDR1 SQVTM, CDR2 ANQGSEA. The CDR3 covers 11 residues. V was cut by 7 bases and J by 2 bases, with 9 bases left in between. The CDR3 DNA sequence: TGCAGCGCGACTGATACCTACGAGCAGTACTTC. Its protein product is CSATDTYEQYF.

The chain joins TRBV28 to TRBJ2-1; possibly TRBD1 for D (6 bases). V lost 6 bases and J 8 bases, leaving 14 bases between the germline ends. The CDR3 runs to 13 residues. CDR1 and CDR2 from the germline V gene are MDHEN and SYDVKM. CDR3 DNA sequence: TGTGCCAGCAGGACGCAGGGGCGGGATGAGCAGTTCTTC. Translated: CASRTQGRDEQFF.

This clonotype came up a few times. V gene TRBV7-9 combines with J gene TRBJ2-5; TRBD2 agrees at 8 bases. The CDR3 covers 12 residues. The V segment lost 6 bases and the J segment 4 bases; nucleotides outside the gene matches: 1. Per the germline V gene, CDR1 is SEHNR and CDR2 is FQNEAQ (reference sequence). This chain's CDR3 is CASRSGRETQYF. The DNA of the CDR3 is TGTGCCAGCAGAAGCGGGAGAGAGACCCAGTACTTC.